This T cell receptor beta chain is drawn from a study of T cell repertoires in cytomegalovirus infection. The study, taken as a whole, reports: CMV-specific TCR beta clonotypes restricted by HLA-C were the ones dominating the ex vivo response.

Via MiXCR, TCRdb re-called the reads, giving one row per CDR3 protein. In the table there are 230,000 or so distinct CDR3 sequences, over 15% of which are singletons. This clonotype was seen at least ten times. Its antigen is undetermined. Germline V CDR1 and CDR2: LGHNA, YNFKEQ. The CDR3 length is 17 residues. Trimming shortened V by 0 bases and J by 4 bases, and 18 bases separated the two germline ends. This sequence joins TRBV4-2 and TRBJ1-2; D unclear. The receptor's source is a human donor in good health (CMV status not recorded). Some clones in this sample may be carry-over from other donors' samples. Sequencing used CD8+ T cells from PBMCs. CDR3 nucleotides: TGTGCCAGCAGCCAAGATAAGGTGGGGTCAGCCTTCTATGGCTACACCTTC. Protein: CASSQDKVGSAFYGYTF.